The 26 T cell receptor beta chains listed next were all sequenced from one sample in a study of human T cells and chemical hapten exposure (dated by TCRdb to about 2021). According to the study, the label for this sample's time point signals: healthy volunteer bleed at 2 weeks. Unfractionated whole blood was collected in Tempus Blood RNA tubes, and total RNA was extracted from that blood. Receptor libraries were prepared by RACE. Sequencing was performed on a NextSeq 500. TCRdb reprocessing: public reads trimmed at Q25 with fastp, clones called with MiXCR, in-frame beta chains kept. Each CDR3 protein gets just one entry, which takes the most common genes and DNA from the rows behind it. In this sample the table shows roughly 120,000 distinct CDR3 sequences, approximately 8.3% of which occur a single time. The ten largest clones represent about 2% of the sample. The material sequenced was whole blood. The receptors were sampled from a male donor in good health. Some clones in this sample may be carry-over from other donors' samples.

In its sample, this clonotype was seen a few times. The chain is built from TRBV25-1 and TRBJ2-7, with D unresolved. The CDR3 contains 15 residues. Trimming took off 1 base at V and 3 bases at J, with 13 bases between the two ends. Germline CDR1 MGHDK, CDR2 SYGVNS. The CDR3 region is CASSESERMHYEQYF. The CDR3 bases are TGTGCCAGCAGTGAATCGGAAAGGATGCACTACGAGCAGTACTTC.

This clonotype was seen a few times. The chain employs TRBV7-9 and TRBJ2-2; TRBD1 aligns across 9 bases. CDR1 is SEHNR, CDR2 FQNEAQ, per germline (reference sequence). The CDR3 runs 18 residues. V trimming: 5 bases; J trimming: 2 bases; junction bases outside the gene matches: 12. CDR3 sequence (DNA): TGTGCCAGCAGCCCCTTTGGACAGGGGAACCCTAACACCGGGGAGCTGTTTTTT. Its translation: CASSPFGQGNPNTGELFF.

This clonotype was found many times. Written as DNA, the CDR3 is TGTGCCAGCAGTGAGAGAGCGGGTGCGTACAATGAGCAGTTCTTC. This encodes CASSERAGAYNEQFF. The V and J genes are TRBV2 and TRBJ2-1; D may be TRBD2 (6 bases). The germline CDR1 and CDR2 sequences are SNHLY and FYNNEI. Trimming took 3 bases from V and 4 from J, leaving 13 bases between them. This CDR3 has 15 residues.

This clonotype was found many times. V is TRBV9 and J is TRBJ2-5, with 7 bases lining up with TRBD1. J gave up 1 base and V 4 bases, and 4 bases lay outside the gene matches. Germline lookup yields CDR1 SGDLS and CDR2 YYNGEE. The CDR3 covers 14 residues. The CDR3 DNA sequence: TGTGCCAGCAGCTCTGGACAGGCCCAAGAGACCCAGTACTTC. The encoded protein is CASSSGQAQETQYF.

This clonotype was seen many times. This chain connects TRBV4-1 to TRBJ1-2, with unresolved D. The CDR3 totals 16 residues. Between the trimmed V and J ends, which lost 0 bases and 5 bases, there was a span of 16 bases. Germline V gene data show CDR1 as MGHRA and CDR2 as YSYEKL. CDR3: CASSQDGPGALYGYTF. The CDR3 DNA reads as TGCGCCAGCAGCCAAGATGGGCCAGGAGCTTTATATGGCTACACCTTC.

This sequence joins TRBV2 and TRBJ2-3; D may be TRBD1 (6 bases). The CDR3 runs to 14 residues. The V end lost 4 bases, the J end lost 6 bases, and 14 bases lay between the germline ends. CDR1 and CDR2 from the germline V gene are SNHLY and FYNNEI. The CDR3 here is CASSAWTVADTQYF. CDR3 DNA sequence: TGTGCCAGCAGTGCCTGGACAGTCGCGGATACGCAGTATTTT.

In its sample, this clonotype was seen a few times. In DNA, the CDR3 is TGCAGTGCTAGAGATAGGTGGGAAGCCTACGAGCAGTACTTC. Translated: CSARDRWEAYEQYF. This sequence joins TRBV20-1 and TRBJ2-7; no definite D call. V gave up 0 bases and J gave up 2 bases, with 11 bases separating them. Germline CDR1 is DFQATT and CDR2 is SNEGSKA (reference sequence). The CDR3 runs 14 residues.

This chain joins TRBV4-3 and TRBJ2-3; D may match TRBD1 or TRBD2 (6 bases each). V lost 3 bases and J lost 2, with 9 bases in between. Germline assignment: CDR1 LGHNA and CDR2 YSLEER. The CDR3 is 14 amino acids. The CDR3 coding sequence is TGCGCCAGCAGCCAGGAGGGGGACACAGATACGCAGTATTTT. This gives the protein CASSQEGDTDTQYF.

This clonotype was detected ten times or more. The V gene is TRBV7-9, the J gene TRBJ2-7; the D gene could be TRBD1 or TRBD2 (5 bases each). The V gene's germline CDR1 is SEHNR and CDR2 FQNEAQ (reference sequence). The CDR3 spans 14 residues. The V end was cut by 6 bases, the J end by 0 bases, with 12 bases between. In DNA, the CDR3 is TGTGCCAGCAGTCCTACGGGACGCTCCTACGAGCAGTACTTC. Protein product: CASSPTGRSYEQYF.

Only a few counts were recorded for this clonotype. V is TRBV5-6 and J is TRBJ2-3; D is undetermined. V gave up 4 bases and J gave up 2 bases, with 8 bases separating them. The CDR3 covers 13 residues. The germline V gene has CDR1 SGHDT and CDR2 YYEEEE. CDR3: CASSPRTTDTQYF. CDR3 DNA: TGTGCCAGCAGCCCCAGGACCACAGATACGCAGTATTTT.

This clonotype was found a few times. The chain links TRBV10-3 to TRBJ2-4; TRBD1 agrees at 7 bases. The V segment lost 4 bases and the J segment 5 bases; nucleotides outside the gene matches: 8. This CDR3 region has 15 residues. Germline V lookup: CDR1 ENHRY, CDR2 SYGVKD. CDR3: CAISARDSQQNIQYF. CDR3 DNA sequence: TGTGCCATCAGTGCACGGGACAGCCAACAAAACATTCAGTACTTC.

This clonotype was found many times. V and J are TRBV5-6 and TRBJ1-5; tentatively, D is TRBD1 (6 bases). The CDR3 extends over 14 amino acids. Germline assignment: CDR1 SGHDT and CDR2 YYEEEE. With 4 bases removed from V and 4 bases from J, the gap between germline ends came to 12 bases. The CDR3 region is CASSPWTENQPQHF. CDR3 coding DNA: TGTGCCAGCAGCCCATGGACAGAAAATCAGCCCCAGCATTTT. Full variable domain (remainder filled in from reference TRBV5-6 and TRBJ1-5): DAGVTQSPTHLIKTRGQQVTLRCSPKSGHDTVSWYQQALGQGPQFIFQYYEEEERQRGNFPDRFSGHQFPNYSSELNVNALLLGDSALYLCASSPWTENQPQHFGDGTRLSIL.

This clonotype was found a few times. The DNA for the CDR3 is TGTGCCAGCAGCTTACCTGTTCTAGCGGGGGGGGGCAATGAGCAGTTCTTC. Encoded protein: CASSLPVLAGGGNEQFF. V and J are TRBV7-2 and TRBJ2-1; 12 nucleotides line up with TRBD2. The CDR3 covers 17 residues. Trimming cost V 2 bases and J 6 bases; bases outside gene matches: 8. Germline V gene sequence: CDR1 SGHTA, CDR2 FQGNSA. Full variable domain (rest looked up from reference TRBV7-2 and TRBJ2-1): GAGVSQSPSNKVTEKGKDVELRCDPISGHTALYWYRQSLGQGLEFLIYFQGNSAPDKSGLPSDRFSAERTGGSVSTLTIQRTQQEDSAVYLCASSLPVLAGGGNEQFFGPGTRLTVL.

There are a few counts of this clonotype. The chain joins TRBV29-1 to TRBJ1-1; the D is unclear. Germline assignment: CDR1 SQVTM and CDR2 ANQGSEA. The V gene lost 5 bases and the J gene lost 8 bases, with 12 bases spanning the gap. This CDR3 is 11 amino acids long. The CDR3 nucleotides are TGCAGCGTTTCCGACGGGCGCGAAGCTTTCTTT. Translation: CSVSDGREAFF.

The chain links TRBV25-1 to TRBJ2-7; a weak D match, TRBD1 (5 bases). CDR1 is MGHDK and CDR2 is SYGVNS in the germline V gene. Trimming took 4 bases from V and 2 from J, leaving 21 bases between them. The CDR3 is 17 amino acids. This chain's CDR3 is CASSAPSTEFPTYEQYF. Here the CDR3 DNA reads TGTGCCAGCAGTGCTCCTTCGACAGAATTCCCTACCTACGAGCAGTACTTC.

The rearrangement links TRBV12-3 or TRBV12-4 to TRBJ1-2; the D is unclear. This CDR3 has 13 amino acids. Trimming shortened V by 1 base and J by 7 bases, and 10 bases separated the two germline ends. CDR3 sequence: CASSLGPSRGYTF. DNA for the CDR3: TGTGCCAGCAGTTTAGGACCATCGCGTGGCTACACCTTC.

This clonotype was counted a few times. V is TRBV29-1 and J is TRBJ2-7; the D gene is possibly TRBD1 (5 bases). Germline assignment: CDR1 SQVTM and CDR2 ANQGSEA. Trimming pared 4 bases from V and 7 bases from J, leaving 14 bases between. The CDR3 consists of 12 residues. CDR3 nucleotide sequence: TGCAGCGTTGCTGGGGCTCGGAGTGAGCAGTACTTC. Protein product: CSVAGARSEQYF.

This clonotype was seen repeatedly, ten times or more. The chain carries TRBV5-1 and TRBJ2-7; D is perhaps TRBD1 or TRBD2 (5 bases each). V was shortened by 0 bases and J by 2 bases, with 9 bases between the two germline ends. The CDR3 length is 14 residues. Germline lookup yields CDR1 SGHRS and CDR2 YFSETQ. This CDR3 is CASSLGDQTYEQYF. In DNA, the CDR3 is TGCGCCAGCAGCTTGGGGGACCAGACCTACGAGCAGTACTTC.

This clonotype showed up many times. This chain connects TRBV29-1 to TRBJ2-5; D tentatively reads TRBD1 or TRBD2 (5 bases each). This CDR3 is 12 amino acids long. Germline CDR1 and CDR2: SQVTM and ANQGSEA. The germline V and J ends were trimmed by 5 bases and 5 bases, with 12 bases remaining between them. The CDR3 coding sequence is TGCAGCGTTAGACGGGGACCGGAGACCCAGTACTTC. Residues: CSVRRGPETQYF.

This clonotype has a handful of counts. This chain joins TRBV7-9 and TRBJ1-5, with 9 positions matching TRBD1. CDR1 and CDR2 (germline): SEHNR, FQNEAQ (reference sequence). The CDR3 contains 13 residues. Unmatched junction bases numbered 6, after V lost 5 bases and J lost 10 bases. CDR3 nucleotide sequence: TGTGCCAGCAGCCCGGACAGGGGAGGACCCCAGCATTTT. This sequence encodes CASSPDRGGPQHF.

This clonotype showed up many times. The rearrangement joins TRBV4-1 to TRBJ2-5, with 9 positions matching TRBD2. This CDR3 spans 16 amino acids. Germline-derived CDR1 and CDR2 are MGHRA and YSYEKL. Trimming at V came to 1 base and at J to 3 bases, leaving 6 bases not matched to a gene. In DNA, the CDR3 is TGCGCCAGCAGCCAAGTAACGGGACTAGCAGAAGAGACCCAGTACTTC. It is translated as CASSQVTGLAEETQYF.

This clonotype was observed many times. The rearrangement uses TRBV20-1 and TRBJ2-3; D gene uncertain. Trimming shortened V by 0 bases and J by 2 bases, and 15 bases separated the two germline ends. Germline CDR1 DFQATT, CDR2 SNEGSKA (reference sequence). The CDR3 is 16 amino acids. Here the CDR3 DNA reads TGCAGTGCTAGAGATTCGGAAGCCCCGACCACAGATACGCAGTATTTT. Its translation: CSARDSEAPTTDTQYF.

This clonotype was observed many times. The chain carries TRBV6-5 and TRBJ2-2, with D possibly called TRBD1 or TRBD2 (5 bases each). The ends were cut back, 0 bases at V and 2 bases at J, with 10 bases in the middle. Looked up from germline, CDR1 is MNHEY and CDR2 is SVGAGI. The CDR3 contains 16 residues. The CDR3 bases are TGTGCCAGCAGTTACTCCCGGGACCTCAACACCGGGGAGCTGTTTTTT. Protein: CASSYSRDLNTGELFF.

This clonotype was seen a handful of times. The chain carries TRBV19 and TRBJ2-5; D may match TRBD1 or TRBD2 (5 bases each). This CDR3 is built from 14 residues. Per the germline V gene, CDR1 is LNHDA and CDR2 is SQIVND (reference sequence). Trimming removed 4 bases from V and 1 base from J, with 10 bases in between. The CDR3: CASSRLRGQETQYF. CDR3 DNA sequence: TGTGCCAGTAGTAGACTAAGGGGCCAAGAGACCCAGTACTTC.

This chain links TRBV11-1 with TRBJ2-1; TRBD2 agrees at 10 bases. With V trimmed by 3 bases and J by 0 bases, 5 bases remained unmatched. Germline loops: CDR1 SGHAT, CDR2 FQDESV (reference sequence). This CDR3 contains 17 residues. CDR3 DNA sequence: TGTGCCAGCAGCTTGGAGCGGGGGGGGAGCTCCTACAATGAGCAGTTCTTC. Amino acids: CASSLERGGSSYNEQFF.

This clonotype was picked up a small number of times. The chain has TRBV5-1 and TRBJ2-7; 13 nucleotides line up with TRBD2. Losses at the gene ends were 5 bases for V and 4 bases for J; bases not matched to a gene: 6. The CDR3 spans 15 residues. The germline gives CDR1 SGHRS, CDR2 YFSETQ. The CDR3 sequence: CASSSGLAGDYEQYF. In DNA form, the CDR3 reads TGCGCCAGCAGTTCCGGACTAGCGGGAGATTACGAGCAGTACTTC.